A single sample gave rise to the 14 T cell receptor beta chains below, sequenced in a study of regulatory T cells in long-lasting Graves disease. Arm-PCR of CDR3 regions and iRepertoire HTBI primers were used to build TCR beta libraries. TCRdb independently ran MiXCR on the multiplex PCR reads; one entry per CDR3 protein. Of around 250,000 distinct CDR3 sequences listed, around 20% were seen once; the top ten hold more than 11%. The time point is: newly diagnosed GD, antithyroid drugs for less than 3 months. PBMC-derived RNA was used for the TCR library. Sequencing used peripheral blood mononuclear cells (PBMCs), obtained at new diagnosis, from a patient treated with antithyroid drugs. Every receptor here comes from a female donor with Graves disease.

This clonotype was counted a few times. V usage is TRBV6-2 or TRBV6-3 and J usage is TRBJ2-5; D possibly corresponds to TRBD2 (5 bases). This CDR3 contains 13 residues. Between the trimmed V and J ends, which lost 6 bases and 5 bases, there was a span of 13 bases. Germline V gives CDR1 MNHEY, CDR2 SVGEGT. CDR3 in amino acids: CASRMRVKETQYF. The CDR3 coding sequence is TGTGCCAGCAGGATGAGGGTTAAGGAGACCCAGTACTTC.

This chain links TRBV6-1 with TRBJ2-5; D possibly corresponds to TRBD2 (5 bases). CDR1 and CDR2 from the germline V gene are MNHNS and SASEGT. V lost 0 bases to trimming and J lost 1 base, with 6 bases between them. The CDR3 is made up of 14 amino acids. DNA for the CDR3: TGTGCCAGCAGTGAAGCGGGGAGCCAAGAGACCCAGTACTTC. It is translated as CASSEAGSQETQYF.

This chain uses TRBV6-1 with TRBJ1-4; the D gene is possibly TRBD1 (5 bases). Germline V gene sequence: CDR1 MNHNS, CDR2 SASEGT. V shed 3 bases and J shed 7 bases, with 18 bases lying between them. This CDR3 contains 16 residues. The CDR3 nucleotides read TGTGCCAGCAGTGATATCAGTAGGGGTTCCGGTGAAAAACTGTTTTTT. Its protein is CASSDISRGSGEKLFF.

Many counts were recorded for this clonotype. This chain's CDR3 is CASSTRTSGGTYNEQFF. The CDR3 nucleotides read TGTGCCAGCAGCACTAGGACTAGCGGGGGCACCTACAATGAGCAGTTCTTC. V and J are TRBV28 and TRBJ2-1; 13 bases align to TRBD2. The J segment lost 2 bases and the V segment lost 6 bases, leaving 7 bases of the junction unmatched. The germline CDR1 and CDR2 sequences are MDHEN and SYDVKM. This CDR3 contains 17 residues.

The genes are TRBV7-9 and TRBJ2-1; TRBD2 matches at 7 bases. Germline CDR1 reads SEHNR; CDR2 reads FQNEAQ (reference sequence). The CDR3 has 16 residues. V dropped 1 base and J dropped 8; count of bases not matched to a gene: 11. CDR3 coding DNA: TGTGCCAGCAGCTTAGTGTCAGCGGGACCGGCGGATGAGCAGTTCTTC. This gives the protein CASSLVSAGPADEQFF.

This clonotype was seen repeatedly, ten times or more. The chain has TRBV6-2 or TRBV6-3 and TRBJ2-1, with D perhaps given as TRBD1 or TRBD2 (5 bases each). CDR3 size: 12 residues. Trimming pared 8 bases from V and 5 bases from J, leaving 10 bases between. Germline lookup yields CDR1 MNHEY and CDR2 SVGEGT. CDR3 in amino acids: CASRDVNNEQFF. The CDR3 DNA follows: TGTGCCAGCCGGGACGTTAACAATGAGCAGTTCTTC.

This clonotype was counted a few times. Its ends do not fully match the called genes, so a read error is possible. The chain has TRBV6-2 or TRBV6-3 and TRBJ1-1, with TRBD1 matching over 9 bases. The CDR3 is 15 amino acids. Per the germline V gene, CDR1 is MNHEY and CDR2 is SVGEGT. The CDR3 sequence: CTSINPGTGRTEAFF. The CDR3 nucleotides read TGTACCAGCATCAACCCAGGGACAGGGAGGACTGAAGCTTTCTTT.

At least ten counts were recorded for this clonotype. The chain is built from TRBV30 and TRBJ2-3; TRBD2 agrees at 10 bases. Germline loops: CDR1 GTSNPN, CDR2 SVGIG (reference sequence). CDR3 length: 15 amino acids. J gave up 1 base and V 6 bases, and 7 bases lay outside the gene matches. CDR3 DNA sequence: TGTGCCTGCCATACTAGCGGGATGGGCACAGATACGCAGTATTTT. Protein product: CACHTSGMGTDTQYF.

This clonotype was seen many times. The chain uses TRBV10-2 and TRBJ2-3, with a tentative D call TRBD1 (6 bases). The CDR3 loop spans 15 amino acids. V shed 7 bases and J shed 2 bases, with 16 bases lying between them. The V gene's germline CDR1 is WSHSY and CDR2 SAAADI. The CDR3 region is CASKGRGSNTDTQYF. CDR3 DNA sequence: TGCGCCAGCAAAGGAAGGGGGTCGAACACAGATACGCAGTATTTT.

In its sample, this clonotype was seen many times. CDR3 protein: CASRHGTGITGNTIYF. For the CDR3, the DNA is TGCGCCAGCAGACATGGGACAGGGATCACTGGAAACACCATATATTTT. This chain joins TRBV5-1 and TRBJ1-3, with 9 bases fitting TRBD1. The J segment lost 2 bases and the V segment lost 5 bases, leaving 8 bases of the junction unmatched. This CDR3 spans 16 amino acids. Germline V CDR1 and CDR2: SGHRS, YFSETQ.

Ten or more counts support this clonotype. The rearrangement joins TRBV20-1 to TRBJ2-3, with TRBD2 matching over 8 bases. CDR3 length: 17 amino acids. V shed 0 bases, J shed 1 base, and the junction held 9 bases outside the gene matches. Germline V lookup: CDR1 DFQATT, CDR2 SNEGSKA (reference sequence). The chain's CDR3 is CSARDTRAGAGTDTQYF. The CDR3 DNA sequence: TGCAGTGCTAGAGATACCCGAGCGGGGGCCGGCACAGATACGCAGTATTTT.

At least ten counts were recorded for this clonotype. V usage is TRBV4-1 and J usage is TRBJ2-1, with a possible D match to TRBD2 (5 bases). From germline, CDR1 is MGHRA and CDR2 YSYEKL. The CDR3 loop spans 15 amino acids. V lost 2 bases and J lost 4, with 12 bases in between. CDR3 sequence (DNA): TGCGCCAGCAGCCAAATAGCGTCAGATTACAATGAGCAGTTCTTC. Encoded protein: CASSQIASDYNEQFF.

This clonotype was recorded at least ten times. CDR3: CASSVGLAGEQYF. The CDR3 DNA reads TGTGCCAGTAGTGTGGGACTAGCCGGCGAGCAGTACTTC. The chain recombines TRBV19 with TRBJ2-7; 9 nucleotides line up with TRBD2. V shed 5 bases, J shed 6 bases, and the junction held 5 bases outside the gene matches. Germline assignment: CDR1 LNHDA and CDR2 SQIVND (reference sequence). This CDR3 is 13 amino acids long.

At least ten counts were recorded for this clonotype. The junction differs from germline at one of its ends, possibly a read error. The J gene is TRBJ1-2, the V gene TRBV12-3 or TRBV12-4; D gene unclear. The CDR3 spans 13 residues. For the CDR3, the DNA is TGTGCCAGCAGTGGCGACGGTAACTATGGCCACACCTTC. Translation: CASSGDGNYGHTF.